These 31 T cell receptor beta chains share one sample of origin, sequenced in a study of blood T cells in healthy people across ages. A J-beta primer mix and a sample-barcoded 5' primer were used in a second PCR of roughly 6 to 11 cycles. TCRdb called the 5' RACE reads again in MiXCR, with one record for every CDR3 protein. The sample has fewer than 750,000 distinct CDR3 sequences, over 40% seen once; the top ten hold approximately 13%. The sequencing sample was made of blood. These receptors were taken from a woman of 80 years or more in good health.

The table lists this clonotype with many counts. This chain connects TRBV4-1 to TRBJ2-1; 10 nucleotides line up with TRBD2. CDR3 length equals 18 residues. V shed 10 bases and J 8 bases; nucleotides not matched to a gene: 23. The germline V gene has CDR1 MGHRA and CDR2 YSYEKL. In DNA form, the CDR3 reads TGCGCCACCCAGTCAGTTGTCCTAGCGGGGGCGTCCGGGCATGAGCAGTTCTTC. Translating it yields CATQSVVLAGASGHEQFF.

The gene calls are TRBV27 and TRBJ2-3, with D unresolved. This CDR3 spans 13 amino acids. The V end was cut by 5 bases, the J end by 3 bases, with 9 bases between. Germline CDR1 is MNHEY and CDR2 is SMNVEV (reference sequence). CDR3 nucleotide sequence: TGTGCCAGCAGTGTATTGGAGACAGATACGCAGTATTTT. Translation: CASSVLETDTQYF.

This clonotype was counted many times. CDR3 bases: TGTGCCAGCACAGGGGGAATAGGAAATGAGCAGTTCTTC. Translated: CASTGGIGNEQFF. The rearrangement uses TRBV28 and TRBJ2-1; 7 nucleotides match TRBD1. The CDR3 is 13 residues long. Germline V gene data show CDR1 as MDHEN and CDR2 as SYDVKM. V was clipped by 7 bases and J by 7 bases; unmatched bases: 7.

Note on this clonotype: With a much larger clone just one base away, this may be a read error. The chain has TRBV9 and TRBJ2-7; a possible D gene is TRBD2 (6 bases). There are 12 residues in the CDR3. Germline CDR1 SGDLS, CDR2 YYNGEE. CDR3 amino acids: CAGSVGGEEQYF. DNA of the CDR3: TGTGCCGGCAGCGTCGGAGGGGAAGAGCAGTACTTC.

This chain connects TRBV10-3 to TRBJ1-1, with D possibly matching TRBD1 (5 bases). Germline CDR1 ENHRY, CDR2 SYGVKD. This CDR3 has 13 residues. CDR3 protein: CAHQAGRNTEAFF. The CDR3, as DNA: TGTGCTCATCAGGCAGGGAGGAACACTGAAGCTTTCTTT.

This clonotype showed up many times. The J gene is TRBJ2-3, the V gene TRBV5-1, with 7 nucleotides matching TRBD1. CDR1 SGHRS and CDR2 YFSETQ come from the germline V gene. The J segment lost 9 bases and the V segment lost 3 bases, leaving 13 bases of the junction unmatched. The CDR3 loop spans 15 amino acids. CDR3 nucleotide sequence: TGCGCCAGCAGCTATAGTATCCCCACAGGGGACACGCAGTATTTT. This translates into CASSYSIPTGDTQYF.

V is TRBV20-1 and J is TRBJ2-5; D is uncertain. The CDR3 contains 14 residues. V was clipped by 3 bases and J by 0 bases, with 11 bases between them. Germline-derived CDR1 and CDR2 are DFQATT and SNEGSKA (reference sequence). The DNA for the CDR3 is TGCAGTGCTAGTCCCCCCGAGTACCAAGAGACCCAGTACTTC. This codes for CSASPPEYQETQYF.

J is TRBJ2-7 and V is TRBV5-6, with D perhaps TRBD2 (6 bases). The DNA end lines up better with TRBJ2-5; the J call may be wrong. The CDR3 loop spans 14 amino acids. CDR1 and CDR2 from the germline V gene are SGHDT and YYEEEE. Here the CDR3 reads CASSERDWEVTQYF. The CDR3 DNA reads as TGTGCCAGCAGCGAACGGGACTGGGAAGTGACCCAGTACTTC.

Comments on this clonotype: Given a much more abundant clone one base away, this may be a read error. The chain combines TRBV7-9 with TRBJ2-7, with TRBD2 identical over 8 bases. V was clipped by 2 bases and J by 7 bases; unmatched bases: 10. This CDR3 contains 15 residues. Germline V gives CDR1 SEHNR, CDR2 FQNEAQ (reference sequence). DNA for the CDR3: TGTGCCAGCAGCTTAAGAGCGGGGGAATACAATGAGCAGTACTTC. It specifies CASSLRAGEYNEQYF.

The chain joins TRBV29-1 to TRBJ1-5, with TRBD1 matching 8 bases. CDR3 size: 15 residues. Germline V gene sequence: CDR1 SQVTM, CDR2 ANQGSEA. V trimming: 6 bases; J trimming: 2 bases; junction bases outside the gene matches: 9. The CDR3 protein is CSVILPGQGNQPQHF. DNA for the CDR3: TGCAGCGTCATTCTCCCGGGACAGGGCAATCAGCCCCAGCATTTT.

The J gene is TRBJ1-3, the V gene TRBV4-1; weak D call: TRBD1 (5 bases). The germline V and J ends were trimmed by 1 base and 4 bases, with 8 bases remaining between them. The CDR3 loop spans 14 amino acids. Germline values: CDR1 MGHRA, CDR2 YSYEKL. Written as DNA, the CDR3 is TGCGCCAGCAGCCAAGTTCGGGGCGGAAACACCATATATTTT. Translating gives CASSQVRGGNTIYF.

This clonotype was counted a few times. V gene TRBV2 combines with J gene TRBJ2-1, with 7 bases lining up with TRBD2. Germline CDR1 is SNHLY and CDR2 is FYNNEI. The CDR3 totals 19 residues. V shed 6 bases, J shed 0 bases, and the junction held 17 bases outside the gene matches. CDR3 residues: CASRRRLADPSSSYNEQFF. The CDR3 DNA sequence: TGTGCCAGCAGGAGAAGGCTAGCGGACCCTTCCAGCTCCTACAATGAGCAGTTCTTC.

Concerning this clonotype: One end of the junction is discordant with germline, which a read error may explain. The chain joins TRBV5-1 to TRBJ2-2; D is perhaps TRBD1 or TRBD2 (6 bases each). The CDR3 contains 16 residues. Germline V gene sequence: CDR1 SGHRS, CDR2 YFSETQ. In DNA form, the CDR3 reads TGCGCCGGCAGCCTAAAGGAGGAGGGGGGAACCGGGGAGCTGTTTTTT. Its protein is CAGSLKEEGGTGELFF.

This chain connects TRBV29-1 to TRBJ1-2; no firm D call. The CDR3 loop spans 11 amino acids. Germline CDR1 reads SQVTM; CDR2 reads ANQGSEA. V was cut by 4 bases and J by 7 bases, with 10 bases left in between. The CDR3 sequence is CSVVAVAGYTF. CDR3 sequence (DNA): TGCAGCGTTGTGGCAGTGGCTGGCTACACCTTC.

The chain joins TRBV9 to TRBJ2-1; D possibly corresponds to TRBD2 (5 bases). The CDR3 loop spans 11 amino acids. CDR1 SGDLS and CDR2 YYNGEE come from the germline V gene. V was trimmed by 0 bases and J by 10 bases, leaving 5 bases between them. The CDR3 loop reads CASSVGEEQFF. CDR3 nucleotide sequence: TGTGCCAGCAGCGTAGGGGAGGAGCAGTTCTTC. Drawing the rest from reference TRBV9 and TRBJ2-1, the complete variable domain is DSGVTQTPKHLITATGQRVTLRCSPRSGDLSVYWYQQSLDQGLQFLIQYYNGEERAKGNILERFSAQQFPDLHSELNLSSLELGDSALYFCASSVGEEQFFGPGTRLTVL.

This clonotype was seen once. The chain recombines TRBV20-1 with TRBJ2-5; 9 bases match TRBD1. With 6 bases clipped from V and 4 bases from J, the junction kept 12 bases outside the gene matches. The CDR3 extends over 15 amino acids. CDR1 and CDR2 from the germline V gene are DFQATT and SNEGSKA (reference sequence). The CDR3 DNA follows: TGCAGTGCAATCCCGGGGACAGGGATTGGAGAGACCCAGTACTTC. Translation: CSAIPGTGIGETQYF.

This clonotype appeared a few times. This sequence joins TRBV29-1 and TRBJ1-2; D may be TRBD1 (5 bases). V was pared by 6 bases and J by 2 bases, with 16 bases between. Per germline, CDR1 SQVTM and CDR2 ANQGSEA. The CDR3 covers 14 residues. The chain's CDR3 is CSVTSGTVNYGYTF. The CDR3 DNA is TGCAGCGTGACATCCGGGACGGTAAACTATGGCTACACCTTC.

Points on this clonotype: Being one base from a much bigger clone, this may be a read error. The rearrangement joins TRBV24-1 to TRBJ2-1; D gene ambiguous. The germline V and J ends were trimmed by 2 bases and 8 bases, with 18 bases remaining between them. The CDR3 length is 16 residues. In germline, CDR1 is KGHDR, CDR2 SFDVKD. CDR3 nucleotides: TGTGCCACCAGTGATTCGTCATATAGCAGGAGTGATGAGCAGTTCTTC. Translated: CATSDSSYSRSDEQFF.

The chain recombines TRBV21-1 with TRBJ2-7; TRBD1 reflects the table's D call only, with no check against the DNA. TRBV21-1 is shown as a pseudogene. The CDR3 has 12 amino acids. CDR3 in DNA: TGTGCCAGCGCCGTCGTGGCCCGACCGGGGTACTTC. Translating it yields CASAVVARPGYF.

There are a few counts of this clonotype. This chain links TRBV27 with TRBJ2-5; 10 positions match TRBD1. The V gene end was trimmed by 0 bases and the J gene end by 11 bases; junction bases not matched to a gene: 12. The germline V gene encodes CDR1 MNHEY and CDR2 SMNVEV (reference sequence). The CDR3 totals 16 residues. CDR3 in amino acids: CASSLSGTGAMDEQYF. In DNA, the CDR3 is TGTGCCAGCAGTTTATCCGGGACAGGGGCCATGGATGAGCAGTACTTC.

This clonotype has at least ten counts. The chain joins TRBV3-1 to TRBJ2-3; D unclear. V was trimmed by 4 bases and J by 1 base, leaving 15 bases between them. CDR1 and CDR2 from the germline V gene are LGHDT and YNNKEL (reference sequence). The CDR3 sequence is 16 residues long. The CDR3 bases are TGTGCCAGCAGCCCCACGGCGCGTACGGGCACAGATACGCAGTATTTT. It codes for CASSPTARTGTDTQYF.

The chain has TRBV10-3 and TRBJ1-5; 8 bases fit TRBD1. CDR1 is ENHRY, CDR2 SYGVKD, per germline. The ends lost 5 bases at V and 5 bases at J; junction bases unmatched: 8. The CDR3 totals 15 residues. As DNA, the CDR3 is TGTGCCATCAGTAAAGGACAGGGAGGTCATCAGCCCCAGCATTTT. It translates to CAISKGQGGHQPQHF.

This clonotype was observed at least ten times. The J gene is TRBJ1-2, the V gene TRBV5-1; no firm D call. The CDR3 covers 14 residues. CDR1 is SGHRS and CDR2 is YFSETQ in the germline V gene. The V gene lost 3 bases and the J gene lost 4 bases, with 13 bases spanning the gap. The chain's CDR3 is CASSWESVSYGYTF. The CDR3 nucleotides are TGCGCCAGCAGCTGGGAGAGTGTGTCCTATGGCTACACCTTC.

This chain links TRBV7-9 with TRBJ2-5, with 14 bases lining up with TRBD2. J was trimmed by 4 bases and V by 4 bases; bases with no gene match: 2. CDR1 SEHNR and CDR2 FQNEAQ come from the germline V gene (reference sequence). The CDR3 loop spans 15 amino acids. The CDR3 region has the DNA TGTGCCAGCAGCTGGGGGACTAGCGGGGGAGAGACCCAGTACTTC. This translates into CASSWGTSGGETQYF.

This clonotype has a single count. V gene TRBV6-5 combines with J gene TRBJ2-3, with 7 bases matching TRBD2. Germline CDR1 and CDR2: MNHEY and SVGAGI. With V trimmed by 4 bases and J by 3 bases, 10 bases remained unmatched. This CDR3 is built from 16 residues. The CDR3, as DNA: TGTGCCAGCAGTTGCGGGCGGGAGATAATGACAGATACGCAGTATTTT. Translation: CASSCGREIMTDTQYF.

The genes are TRBV15 and TRBJ1-1; possible D gene TRBD1, 5 bases. Germline assignment: CDR1 LNHNV and CDR2 YYDKDF (reference sequence). The CDR3 is 14 residues long. The germline V and J ends were trimmed by 7 bases and 4 bases, with 16 bases remaining between them. CDR3 coding DNA: TGTGCCACCACCCCGAGTGCGGGGACCACTGAAGCTTTCTTT. It yields the protein CATTPSAGTTEAFF.

The chain uses TRBV6-6 and TRBJ1-1; perhaps TRBD1 as D (6 bases). This CDR3 spans 12 amino acids. Germline V gene sequence: CDR1 MNHNY, CDR2 SVGAGI (reference sequence). The germline V and J ends were trimmed by 7 bases and 11 bases, with 17 bases remaining between them. The CDR3 DNA reads TGTGCCAGCACCCGGACAGCCATGGGGGCTTTCTTT. It is translated as CASTRTAMGAFF.

This clonotype was recorded many times. J is TRBJ1-2 and V is TRBV19, with D possibly TRBD1 on 5 matching bases. Germline lookup yields CDR1 LNHDA and CDR2 SQIVND (reference sequence). This CDR3 is built from 17 residues. Trimming took 10 bases from V and 1 from J, leaving 25 bases between them. This chain's CDR3 is CATKFGTGGTLNYGYTF. For the CDR3, the DNA is TGTGCCACCAAATTCGGAACAGGTGGAACTCTTAACTATGGCTACACCTTC.

The rearrangement uses TRBV18 and TRBJ2-5, with TRBD2 matching 12 bases. Germline V CDR1 and CDR2: KGHSH, LQKENI. The J segment lost 2 bases and the V segment lost 2 bases, leaving 6 bases of the junction unmatched. CDR3 length: 17 residues. The CDR3 loop is CASSPLPTSGGQETQYF. The CDR3 DNA reads TGTGCCAGCTCACCATTGCCGACTAGCGGGGGACAAGAGACCCAGTACTTC. Filled out from reference TRBV18 and TRBJ2-5, the complete variable domain reads NAGVMQNPRHLVRRRGQEARLRCSPMKGHSHVYWYRQLPEEGLKFMVYLQKENIIDESGMPKERFSAEFPKEGPSILRIQQVVRGDSAAYFCASSPLPTSGGQETQYFGPGTRLLVL.

As for this clonotype: A read error may account for a junction end that differs from germline. J is TRBJ2-7 and V is TRBV29-1, with D possibly matching TRBD2 (5 bases). This CDR3 has 13 residues. Germline V CDR1 and CDR2: SQVTM, ANQGSEA. CDR3 in DNA: TGCAGCATTGAAGATCCGGGGACCTACGAGCAGTACTTC. Its protein product is CSIEDPGTYEQYF.

The chain combines TRBV6-2 or TRBV6-3 with TRBJ2-7, with 8 bases lining up with TRBD2. Trimming cost V 6 bases and J 2 bases; bases outside gene matches: 9. Germline V gives CDR1 MNHEY, CDR2 SVGEGT. This CDR3 has 15 amino acids. The CDR3 DNA sequence: TGTGCCAGCAGGGACAGCGGGAGAGCACCCTACGAGCAGTACTTC. Its protein is CASRDSGRAPYEQYF.